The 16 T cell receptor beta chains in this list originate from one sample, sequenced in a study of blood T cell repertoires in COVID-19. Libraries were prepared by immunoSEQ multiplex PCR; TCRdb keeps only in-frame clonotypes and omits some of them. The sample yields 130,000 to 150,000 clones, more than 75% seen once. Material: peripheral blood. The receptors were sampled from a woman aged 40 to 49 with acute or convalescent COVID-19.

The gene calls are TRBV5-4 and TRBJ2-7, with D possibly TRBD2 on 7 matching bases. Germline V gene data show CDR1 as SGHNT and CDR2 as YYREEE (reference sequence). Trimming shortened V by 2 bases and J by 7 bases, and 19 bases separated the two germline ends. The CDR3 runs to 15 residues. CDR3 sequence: CASSFAGARSWEQYF. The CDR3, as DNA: TGTGCCAGCAGCTTCGCGGGGGCACGCTCCTGGGAGCAGTACTTC.

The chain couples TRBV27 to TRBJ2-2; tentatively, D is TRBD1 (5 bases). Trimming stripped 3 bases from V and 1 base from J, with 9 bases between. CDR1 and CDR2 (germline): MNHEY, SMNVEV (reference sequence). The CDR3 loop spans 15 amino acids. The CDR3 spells CASSFRRGNTGELFF. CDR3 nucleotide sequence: TGTGCCAGCAGTTTTAGAAGGGGGAACACCGGGGAGCTGTTTTTT.

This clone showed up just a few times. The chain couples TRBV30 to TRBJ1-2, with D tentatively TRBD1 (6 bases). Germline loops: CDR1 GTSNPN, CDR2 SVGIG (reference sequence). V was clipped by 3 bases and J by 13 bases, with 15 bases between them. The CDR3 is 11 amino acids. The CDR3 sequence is CAWRDSGTITF. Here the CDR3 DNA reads TGTGCCTGGAGGGATTCCGGGACAATCACCTTC.

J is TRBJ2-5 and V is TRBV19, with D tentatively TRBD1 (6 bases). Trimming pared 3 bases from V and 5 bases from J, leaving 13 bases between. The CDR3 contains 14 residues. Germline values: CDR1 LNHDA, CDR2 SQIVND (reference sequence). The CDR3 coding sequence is TGTGCCAGTAGTATGGCAGGGGCTATTGAGACCCAGTACTTC. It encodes CASSMAGAIETQYF.

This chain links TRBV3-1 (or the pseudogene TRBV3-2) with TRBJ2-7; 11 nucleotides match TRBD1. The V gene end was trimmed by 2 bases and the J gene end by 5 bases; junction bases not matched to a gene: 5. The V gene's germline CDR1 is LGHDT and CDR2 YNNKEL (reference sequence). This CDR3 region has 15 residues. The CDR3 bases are TGTGCCAGCAGCCAACCAACGGGACAGGGGGACGAGCAGTACTTC. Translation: CASSQPTGQGDEQYF.

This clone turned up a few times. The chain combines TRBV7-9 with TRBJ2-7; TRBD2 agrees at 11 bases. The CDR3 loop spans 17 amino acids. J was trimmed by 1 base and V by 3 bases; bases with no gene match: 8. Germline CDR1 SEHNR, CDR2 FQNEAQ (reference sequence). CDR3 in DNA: TGTGCCAGCAGCTTCTCAACCGGGACTAGCGGATCCTACGAGCAGTACTTC. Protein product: CASSFSTGTSGSYEQYF.

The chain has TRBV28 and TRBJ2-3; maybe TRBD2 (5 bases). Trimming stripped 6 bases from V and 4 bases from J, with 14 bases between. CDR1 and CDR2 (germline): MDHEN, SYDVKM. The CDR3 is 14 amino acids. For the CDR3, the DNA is TGTGCCAGCAGCTCGGGAATCCTGGCAGATACGCAGTATTTT. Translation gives CASSSGILADTQYF.

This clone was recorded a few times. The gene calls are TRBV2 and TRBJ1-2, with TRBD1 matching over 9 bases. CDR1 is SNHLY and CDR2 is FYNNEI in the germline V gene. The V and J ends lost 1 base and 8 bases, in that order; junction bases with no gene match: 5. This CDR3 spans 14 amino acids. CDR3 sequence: CASSEDRGPRGYTF. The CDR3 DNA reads TGTGCCAGCAGTGAAGACAGGGGGCCCAGGGGCTACACCTTC. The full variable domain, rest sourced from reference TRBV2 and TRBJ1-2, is EPEVTQTPSHQVTQMGQEVILRCVPISNHLYFYWYRQILGQKVEFLVSFYNNEISEKSEIFDDQFSVERPDGSNFTLKIRSTKLEDSAMYFCASSEDRGPRGYTFGSGTRLTVV.

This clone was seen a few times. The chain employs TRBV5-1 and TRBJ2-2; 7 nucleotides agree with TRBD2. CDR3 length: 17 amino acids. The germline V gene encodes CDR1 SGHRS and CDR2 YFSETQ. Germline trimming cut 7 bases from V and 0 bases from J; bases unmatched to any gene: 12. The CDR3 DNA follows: TGCGCCAGCGCCGGGGGTAGCGGGTGGTCGAACACCGGGGAGCTGTTTTTT. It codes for CASAGGSGWSNTGELFF.

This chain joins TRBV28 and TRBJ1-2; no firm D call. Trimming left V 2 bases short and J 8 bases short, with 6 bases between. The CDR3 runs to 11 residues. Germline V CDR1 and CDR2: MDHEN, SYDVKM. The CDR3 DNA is TGTGCCAGCAGTTTAGGTGAGGGCTACACCTTC. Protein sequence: CASSLGEGYTF.

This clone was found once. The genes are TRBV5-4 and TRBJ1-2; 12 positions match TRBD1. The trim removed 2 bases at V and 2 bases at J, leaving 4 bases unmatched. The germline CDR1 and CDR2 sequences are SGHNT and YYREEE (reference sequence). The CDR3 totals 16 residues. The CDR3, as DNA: TGTGCCAGCAGCTTTGGAGGGACAGGGGGCAACTATGGCTACACCTTC. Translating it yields CASSFGGTGGNYGYTF.

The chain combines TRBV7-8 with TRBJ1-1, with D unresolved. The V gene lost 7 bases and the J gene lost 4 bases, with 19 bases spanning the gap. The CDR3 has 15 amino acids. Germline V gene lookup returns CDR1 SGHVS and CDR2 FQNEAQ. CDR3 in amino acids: CASTPWRRLSTEAFF. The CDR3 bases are TGTGCCAGCACCCCCTGGAGGCGCCTTAGCACTGAAGCTTTCTTT. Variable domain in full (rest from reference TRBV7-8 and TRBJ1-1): GAGVSQSPRYKVAKRGQDVALRCDPISGHVSLFWYQQALGQGPEFLTYFQNEAQLDKSGLPSDRFFAERPEGSVSTLKIQRTQQEDSAVYLCASTPWRRLSTEAFFGQGTRLTVV.

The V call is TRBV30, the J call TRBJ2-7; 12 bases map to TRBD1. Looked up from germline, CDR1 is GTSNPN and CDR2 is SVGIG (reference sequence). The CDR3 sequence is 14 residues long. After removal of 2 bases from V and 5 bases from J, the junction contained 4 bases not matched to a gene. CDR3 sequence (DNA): TGTGCCTGGAGTACGGGACAGGGGGCGAACGAGCAGTACTTC. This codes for CAWSTGQGANEQYF.

The CDR3 sequence is CASSFPRGNTEAFF. CDR3 DNA sequence: TGTGCCAGCAGCTTCCCCAGGGGGAACACTGAAGCTTTCTTT. The chain carries TRBV7-2 and TRBJ1-1, with D tentatively TRBD1 (6 bases). V was trimmed by 3 bases and J by 1 base, leaving 9 bases between them. Germline V gene data show CDR1 as SGHTA and CDR2 as FQGNSA. CDR3 size: 14 residues.

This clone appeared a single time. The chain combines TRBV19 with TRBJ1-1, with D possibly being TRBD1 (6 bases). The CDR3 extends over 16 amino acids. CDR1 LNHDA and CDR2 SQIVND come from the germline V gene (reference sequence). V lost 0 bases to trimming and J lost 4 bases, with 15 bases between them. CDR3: CASSIDRGGRGTEAFF. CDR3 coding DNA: TGTGCCAGTAGTATAGATAGGGGGGGTAGGGGCACTGAAGCTTTCTTT.

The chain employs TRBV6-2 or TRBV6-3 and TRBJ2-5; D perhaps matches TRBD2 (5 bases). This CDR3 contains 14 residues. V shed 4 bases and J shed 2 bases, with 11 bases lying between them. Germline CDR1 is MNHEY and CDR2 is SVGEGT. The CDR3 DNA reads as TGTGCCAGCAGTTCCTCCTGGACTCAAGAGACCCAGTACTTC. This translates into CASSSSWTQETQYF.